This passage covers 6 T cell receptor beta chains from one sample sequenced in a study of blood T cell repertoires in COVID-19. The protocol was immunoSEQ multiplex PCR, while the TCRdb copy is restricted to in-frame clones and leaves out a portion. The repertoire holds 150,000 to 200,000 clones, with around 79% as singletons. The source material was peripheral blood. All receptors come from a woman in her 70s with acute or convalescent COVID-19.

This clone is a singleton in its sample. J is TRBJ2-3 and V is TRBV19; 9 bases are shared with TRBD1. This CDR3 comprises 13 residues. Germline V gene lookup returns CDR1 LNHDA and CDR2 SQIVND (reference sequence). V lost 9 bases and J lost 5; bases outside the gene matches: 6. The DNA of the CDR3 is TGTGCCAGCAACAGGGGGCGGCAAGATACGCAGTATTTT. Protein sequence: CASNRGRQDTQYF.

The chain is built from TRBV7-9 and TRBJ1-6; D perhaps matches TRBD1 (5 bases). Germline CDR1 reads SEHNR; CDR2 reads FQNEAQ (reference sequence). CDR3 length equals 14 residues. Trimming cost V 1 base and J 7 bases, with 8 bases left between them. The DNA of the CDR3 is TGTGCCAGCAGCTTAGAACAGGAGAATTCACCCCTCCACTTT. It translates to CASSLEQENSPLHF.

V and J are TRBV5-1 and TRBJ1-1; D gene unclear. Germline V gives CDR1 SGHRS, CDR2 YFSETQ. With 0 bases removed from V and 1 base from J, the gap between germline ends came to 10 bases. The CDR3 is 15 amino acids. CDR3 sequence (DNA): TGCGCCAGCAGCTTGGACTGGGCAGGGAACACTGAAGCTTTCTTT. Amino acid sequence: CASSLDWAGNTEAFF.

The rearrangement links TRBV4-2 to TRBJ1-4, with 8 bases identical to TRBD1. V shed 0 bases, J shed 7 bases, and the junction held 7 bases outside the gene matches. Germline V lookup: CDR1 LGHNA, CDR2 YNFKEQ. The CDR3 contains 16 residues. The CDR3 region has the DNA TGTGCCAGCAGCCAAGAAAGGACAGGGCTGGGTGAAAAACTGTTTTTT. It specifies CASSQERTGLGEKLFF.

The chain uses TRBV19 and TRBJ2-2, with a possible D match to TRBD2 (6 bases). V was trimmed by 5 bases and J by 6 bases, leaving 25 bases between them. From germline, CDR1 is LNHDA and CDR2 SQIVND (reference sequence). This CDR3 contains 18 residues. In DNA, the CDR3 is TGTGCCAGTAGTTTCCCCAAGGCGGGGACCTATCCTCCCGGGGAGCTGTTTTTT. This gives the protein CASSFPKAGTYPPGELFF.

On this clone: A read error may account for a junction end that differs from germline. The chain joins TRBV24-1 to TRBJ2-7, with TRBD2 matching over 11 bases. The germline gives CDR1 KGHDR, CDR2 SFDVKD. The CDR3 covers 16 residues. DNA of the CDR3: TGTGCCACCAGTGGGGGGCCCATAGCGGGAGGGCAACAGCAGCACTTC. Its protein product is CATSGGPIAGGQQQHF.